Reported below is one T cell receptor beta chain. This record belongs to a study of PD-1 blockade in mismatch repair-deficient tumors. This CDR3 spans 13 amino acids. Trimming shortened V by 7 bases and J by 0 bases, and 8 bases separated the two germline ends. CDR1 and CDR2 from the germline V gene are ENHRY and SYGVKD. Here immunoSEQ multiplex PCR was the method, and the copy in TCRdb shows in-frame clones only, minus some. The sample consists of more than 30,000 clones, more than 75% of them appearing once. The gene calls are TRBV10-3 and TRBJ2-3; D gene unclear. The sequences come from peripheral blood, collected around 76 weeks after starting pembrolizumab. The sequence was obtained from an adult with mismatch repair-deficient cancer. As DNA, the CDR3 is TGTGCCATCAATGGAGTGAGCACAGATACGCAGTATTTT. Amino acids: CAINGVSTDTQYF.